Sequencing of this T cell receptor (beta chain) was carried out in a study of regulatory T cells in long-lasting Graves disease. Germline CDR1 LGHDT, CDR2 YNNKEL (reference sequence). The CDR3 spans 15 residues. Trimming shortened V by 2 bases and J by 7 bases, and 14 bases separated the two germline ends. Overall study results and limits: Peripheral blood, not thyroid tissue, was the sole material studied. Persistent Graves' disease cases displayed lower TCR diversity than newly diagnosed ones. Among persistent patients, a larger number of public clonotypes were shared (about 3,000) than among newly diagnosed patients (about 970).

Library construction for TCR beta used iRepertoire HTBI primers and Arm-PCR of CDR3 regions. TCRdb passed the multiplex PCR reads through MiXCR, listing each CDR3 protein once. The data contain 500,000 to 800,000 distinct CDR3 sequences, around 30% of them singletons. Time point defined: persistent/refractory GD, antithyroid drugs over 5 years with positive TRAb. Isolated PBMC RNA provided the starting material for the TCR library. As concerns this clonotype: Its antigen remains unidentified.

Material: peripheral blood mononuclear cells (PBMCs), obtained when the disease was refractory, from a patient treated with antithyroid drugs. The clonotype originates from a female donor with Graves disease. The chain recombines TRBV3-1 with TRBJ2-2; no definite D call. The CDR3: CASSQRRSDLGELFF. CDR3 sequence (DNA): TGTGCCAGCAGCCAACGCCGATCGGATCTCGGGGAGCTGTTTTTT.